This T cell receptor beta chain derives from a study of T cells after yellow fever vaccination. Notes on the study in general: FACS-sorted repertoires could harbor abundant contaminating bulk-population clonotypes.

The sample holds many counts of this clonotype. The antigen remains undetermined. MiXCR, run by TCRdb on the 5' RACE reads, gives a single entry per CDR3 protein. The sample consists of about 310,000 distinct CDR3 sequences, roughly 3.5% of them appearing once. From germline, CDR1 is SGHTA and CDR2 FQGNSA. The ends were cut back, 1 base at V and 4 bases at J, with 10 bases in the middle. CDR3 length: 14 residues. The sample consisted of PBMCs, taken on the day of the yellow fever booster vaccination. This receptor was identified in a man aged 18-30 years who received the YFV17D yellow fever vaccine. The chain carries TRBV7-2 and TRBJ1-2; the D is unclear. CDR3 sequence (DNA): TGTGCCAGCAGCTTAGGCAAAACGGTCTATGGCTACACCTTC. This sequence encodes CASSLGKTVYGYTF. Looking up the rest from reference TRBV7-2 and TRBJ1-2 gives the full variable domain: GAGVSQSPSNKVTEKGKDVELRCDPISGHTALYWYRQSLGQGLEFLIYFQGNSAPDKSGLPSDRFSAERTGGSVSTLTIQRTQQEDSAVYLCASSLGKTVYGYTFGSGTRLTVV.